These T cell receptor beta chains were read from a single sample in a study of CD8 T cells in ankylosing spondylitis. Each CDR3 protein is one row after TCRdb ran MiXCR on the 5' RACE reads. Here the sample spans some 8,900 distinct CDR3 sequences, about 3.9% being singletons. Material for sequencing was blood, either unsorted or a sorted T cell fraction (not recorded which). All receptors derive from a female donor with ankylosing spondylitis or in good health (not recorded which). Both conserved end residues are part of each CDR3. The D gene is left open where the match is weak. Not all rows give a size; the values are once, few, many and, for expanded clones, a class.

cdr3_aa: CASSAGGELFF; cdr3_nt: TGTGCCAGCAGCGCCGGGGGGGAGCTGTTTTTT; clone_size: few; v_call: TRBV9; j_call: TRBJ2-2; d_call: -
cdr3_aa: CASTHGGGIYNEQFF; cdr3_nt: TGTGCCAGCACCCACGGGGGTGGGATCTACAATGAGCAGTTCTTC; clone_size: -; v_call: TRBV9; j_call: TRBJ2-1; d_call: -
cdr3_aa: CASSADSSNGGNEQFF; cdr3_nt: TGTGCCAGCAGCGCCGACAGCTCAAATGGGGGGAATGAGCAGTTCTTC; clone_size: many; v_call: TRBV9; j_call: TRBJ2-1; d_call: -
cdr3_aa: CASSGSGGAQYF; cdr3_nt: TGTGCCAGCAGCGGTAGCGGGGGGGCACAGTACTTC; clone_size: many; v_call: TRBV9; j_call: TRBJ2-4; d_call: TRBD2
cdr3_aa: CASENSGANVLTF; cdr3_nt: TGTGCCAGCGAGAACTCTGGGGCCAACGTCCTGACTTTC; clone_size: few; v_call: TRBV9; j_call: TRBJ2-6; d_call: -
cdr3_aa: CASSIPGGNEQFF; cdr3_nt: TGTGCCAGCAGCATCCCTGGGGGTAATGAGCAGTTCTTC; clone_size: many; v_call: TRBV9; j_call: TRBJ2-1; d_call: -
cdr3_aa: CASSVRGAHQETQYF; cdr3_nt: TGTGCCAGCAGCGTTCGGGGCGCACACCAAGAGACCCAGTACTTC; clone_size: many; v_call: TRBV9; j_call: TRBJ2-5; d_call: -
cdr3_aa: CASSTTGSGPYYEQYF; cdr3_nt: TGTGCCAGCAGCACAACAGGGTCAGGACCTTACTACGAGCAGTACTTC; clone_size: many; v_call: TRBV9; j_call: TRBJ2-7; d_call: -
cdr3_aa: CASSVDWAGAFLSGANVLTF; cdr3_nt: TGTGCCAGCAGCGTAGATTGGGCAGGGGCCTTTCTCTCTGGGGCCAACGTCCTGACTTTC; clone_size: many; v_call: TRBV9; j_call: TRBJ2-6; d_call: -
cdr3_aa: CASSFGTGLSYEQYF; cdr3_nt: TGTGCCAGCAGCTTCGGGACAGGACTCTCCTACGAGCAGTACTTC; clone_size: many; v_call: TRBV9; j_call: TRBJ2-7; d_call: TRBD1
cdr3_aa: CASSDQTGNTEAFF; cdr3_nt: TGTGCCAGCAGTGACCAGACAGGGAACACTGAAGCTTTCTTT; clone_size: medium-sized; v_call: TRBV9; j_call: TRBJ1-1; d_call: -
cdr3_aa: CASSVGGDHSYEQYF; cdr3_nt: TGTGCCAGCAGCGTAGGCGGGGACCACTCCTACGAGCAGTACTTC; clone_size: many; v_call: TRBV9; j_call: TRBJ2-7; d_call: -
cdr3_aa: CASSVGGEGYEQYF; cdr3_nt: TGTGCCAGCAGCGTCGGCGGGGAGGGCTACGAGCAGTACTTC; clone_size: many; v_call: TRBV9; j_call: TRBJ2-7; d_call: TRBD2
cdr3_aa: CASSVGRQGTDTQYF; cdr3_nt: TGTGCCAGCAGCGTAGGTCGCCAGGGCACAGATACGCAGTATTTT; clone_size: few; v_call: TRBV9; j_call: TRBJ2-3; d_call: -
cdr3_aa: CASQRYFSGGAGTGELFF; cdr3_nt: TGTGCCAGCCAACGTTACTTTAGCGGGGGGGCTGGGACCGGGGAGCTGTTTTTT; clone_size: many; v_call: TRBV9; j_call: TRBJ2-2; d_call: TRBD2
cdr3_aa: CASSDPGLATDTQYF; cdr3_nt: TGTGCCAGCAGTGACCCGGGACTAGCGACAGATACGCAGTATTTT; clone_size: many; v_call: TRBV9; j_call: TRBJ2-3; d_call: TRBD2
cdr3_aa: CASSAFAEASYGYTF; cdr3_nt: TGTGCCAGCAGCGCCTTCGCCGAGGCTAGCTATGGCTACACCTTC; clone_size: -; v_call: TRBV9; j_call: TRBJ1-2; d_call: -
cdr3_aa: CASSVLGEQGFGYTF; cdr3_nt: TGTGCCAGCAGCGTTTTAGGGGAACAGGGGTTTGGCTACACCTTC; clone_size: medium-sized; v_call: TRBV9; j_call: TRBJ1-2; d_call: TRBD1
cdr3_aa: CASSGYIGQTYGYTF; cdr3_nt: TGTGCCAGCAGCGGCTACATAGGACAGACCTATGGCTACACCTTC; clone_size: medium-sized; v_call: TRBV9; j_call: TRBJ1-2; d_call: -
cdr3_aa: CASGLGRGEGDTQYF; cdr3_nt: TGTGCCAGCGGATTGGGGAGGGGCGAAGGAGATACGCAGTATTTT; clone_size: many; v_call: TRBV9; j_call: TRBJ2-3; d_call: TRBD2
cdr3_aa: CASSARDNGIKPQHF; cdr3_nt: TGTGCCAGCAGCGCACGGGACAATGGGATCAAGCCCCAGCATTTT; clone_size: many; v_call: TRBV9; j_call: TRBJ1-5; d_call: -
cdr3_aa: CASSVDNYGYTF; cdr3_nt: TGTGCCAGCAGCGTAGATAACTATGGCTACACCTTC; clone_size: large; v_call: TRBV9; j_call: TRBJ1-2; d_call: -
cdr3_aa: CASSVGTSGFTGELFF; cdr3_nt: TGTGCCAGCAGCGTCGGGACTAGCGGCTTCACCGGGGAGCTGTTTTTT; clone_size: -; v_call: TRBV9; j_call: TRBJ2-2; d_call: TRBD2
cdr3_aa: CASSLGGNSNQPQHF; cdr3_nt: TGTGCCAGCAGCCTGGGCGGGAATAGCAATCAGCCCCAGCATTTT; clone_size: many; v_call: TRBV9; j_call: TRBJ1-5; d_call: -
cdr3_aa: CASRIVGRGQYF; cdr3_nt: TGCGCCAGCAGGATCGTGGGCAGGGGCCAGTACTTC; clone_size: -; v_call: TRBV23-1; j_call: TRBJ2-5; d_call: -
cdr3_aa: CASSVGGARDTEAFF; cdr3_nt: TGTGCCAGCAGCGTAGGTGGGGCGAGGGACACTGAAGCTTTCTTT; clone_size: -; v_call: TRBV9; j_call: TRBJ1-1; d_call: -
cdr3_aa: CASSATLGDRGDEQYF; cdr3_nt: TGTGCCAGCAGCGCCACCCTAGGAGACCGCGGGGACGAGCAGTACTTC; clone_size: few; v_call: TRBV9; j_call: TRBJ2-7; d_call: -
cdr3_aa: CASSALTGPLSGNTIYF; cdr3_nt: TGTGCCAGCAGCGCCCTGACAGGGCCACTCTCTGGAAACACCATATATTTT; clone_size: many; v_call: TRBV9; j_call: TRBJ1-3; d_call: TRBD1
cdr3_aa: CASSVGAGLSYEQYF; cdr3_nt: TGTGCCAGCAGCGTAGGGGCAGGGCTTTCCTACGAGCAGTACTTC; clone_size: many; v_call: TRBV9; j_call: TRBJ2-7; d_call: -
cdr3_aa: CASSGASSDTGELFF; cdr3_nt: TGTGCCAGCAGCGGAGCCTCAAGTGACACCGGGGAGCTGTTTTTT; clone_size: medium-sized; v_call: TRBV9; j_call: TRBJ2-2; d_call: -
cdr3_aa: CASSFSGGQDEQFF; cdr3_nt: TGTGCCAGCAGCTTCTCGGGGGGGCAGGATGAGCAGTTCTTC; clone_size: medium-sized; v_call: TRBV9; j_call: TRBJ2-1; d_call: TRBD2
cdr3_aa: CASSVATGGHEQYF; cdr3_nt: TGTGCCAGCAGCGTAGCTACCGGCGGCCACGAGCAGTACTTC; clone_size: many; v_call: TRBV9; j_call: TRBJ2-7; d_call: -
cdr3_aa: CASSAGQSSGNTIYF; cdr3_nt: TGTGCCAGCAGCGCCGGACAGTCCTCTGGAAACACCATATATTTT; clone_size: many; v_call: TRBV9; j_call: TRBJ1-3; d_call: -
cdr3_aa: CASSPRGAGATDTQYF; cdr3_nt: TGTGCCAGCAGCCCCCGGGGAGCCGGCGCCACAGATACGCAGTATTTT; clone_size: -; v_call: TRBV9; j_call: TRBJ2-3; d_call: -
cdr3_aa: CASSVGSGPLNTEAFF; cdr3_nt: TGTGCCAGCAGCGTAGGTTCTGGGCCCCTGAACACTGAAGCTTTCTTT; clone_size: -; v_call: TRBV9; j_call: TRBJ1-1; d_call: -
cdr3_aa: CASSTYGGAEQFF; cdr3_nt: TGTGCCAGCAGCACCTACGGAGGGGCTGAGCAGTTCTTC; clone_size: many; v_call: TRBV9; j_call: TRBJ2-1; d_call: -
cdr3_aa: CASSPGGDYGYTF; cdr3_nt: TGTGCCAGCAGCCCCGGCGGGGACTATGGCTACACCTTC; clone_size: many; v_call: TRBV9; j_call: TRBJ1-2; d_call: -
cdr3_aa: CASSVAIGMGVNTEAFF; cdr3_nt: TGTGCCAGCAGCGTAGCTATAGGGATGGGGGTGAACACTGAAGCTTTCTTT; clone_size: many; v_call: TRBV9; j_call: TRBJ1-1; d_call: -
cdr3_aa: CASSVRTGYEQYF; cdr3_nt: TGTGCCAGCAGCGTACGAACAGGTTACGAGCAGTACTTC; clone_size: many; v_call: TRBV9; j_call: TRBJ2-7; d_call: -
cdr3_aa: CASSAEQTRGPGNEQFF; cdr3_nt: TGTGCCAGCAGCGCGGAACAGACTAGGGGCCCTGGGAATGAGCAGTTCTTC; clone_size: medium-sized; v_call: TRBV9; j_call: TRBJ2-1; d_call: -
cdr3_aa: CASSDPRGGTEAFF; cdr3_nt: TGTGCCAGCAGCGACCCCCGAGGAGGCACTGAAGCTTTCTTT; clone_size: medium-sized; v_call: TRBV9; j_call: TRBJ1-1; d_call: -
cdr3_aa: CASSVAKTDNLGGSPLHF; cdr3_nt: TGTGCCAGCAGCGTCGCCAAGACAGACAACTTAGGAGGTTCACCCCTCCACTTT; clone_size: many; v_call: TRBV9; j_call: TRBJ1-6; d_call: -
cdr3_aa: CASGGQGSQPQHF; cdr3_nt: TGTGCCAGCGGGGGACAGGGGAGTCAGCCCCAGCATTTT; clone_size: medium-sized; v_call: TRBV9; j_call: TRBJ1-5; d_call: TRBD1
cdr3_aa: CASSASGHLVVAEAFF; cdr3_nt: TGTGCCAGCAGCGCGTCGGGACACCTCGTAGTGGCTGAAGCTTTCTTT; clone_size: many; v_call: TRBV9; j_call: TRBJ1-1; d_call: -
cdr3_aa: CASSAGQGEPYEQYF; cdr3_nt: TGTGCCAGCAGCGCGGGACAGGGAGAACCCTACGAGCAGTACTTC; clone_size: many; v_call: TRBV9; j_call: TRBJ2-7; d_call: TRBD1
cdr3_aa: CASSLDGRGLSPLHF; cdr3_nt: TGTGCCAGCAGCTTAGATGGCAGGGGGCTTTCACCCCTCCACTTT; clone_size: medium-sized; v_call: TRBV9; j_call: TRBJ1-6; d_call: TRBD1
cdr3_aa: CASSVDTGKQETQYF; cdr3_nt: TGTGCCAGCAGCGTAGATACAGGGAAACAAGAGACCCAGTACTTC; clone_size: medium-sized; v_call: TRBV9; j_call: TRBJ2-5; d_call: -
cdr3_aa: CASSARVSYGYTF; cdr3_nt: TGTGCCAGCAGCGCAAGAGTTTCCTATGGCTACACCTTC; clone_size: -; v_call: TRBV9; j_call: TRBJ1-2; d_call: -
cdr3_aa: CASSVEGRSNTGELFF; cdr3_nt: TGTGCCAGCAGCGTAGAGGGGCGTTCGAACACCGGGGAGCTGTTTTTT; clone_size: many; v_call: TRBV9; j_call: TRBJ2-2; d_call: -
cdr3_aa: CASSVGGLNQPQHF; cdr3_nt: TGTGCCAGCAGCGTAGGGGGACTCAATCAGCCCCAGCATTTT; clone_size: many; v_call: TRBV9; j_call: TRBJ1-5; d_call: -
cdr3_aa: CASSLGTENNEKLFF; cdr3_nt: TGTGCCAGCAGCCTAGGGACAGAGAATAATGAAAAACTGTTTTTT; clone_size: many; v_call: TRBV9; j_call: TRBJ1-4; d_call: TRBD1
cdr3_aa: CASSAGYNEQFF; cdr3_nt: TGTGCCAGCAGCGCAGGGTACAATGAGCAGTTCTTC; clone_size: many; v_call: TRBV9; j_call: TRBJ2-1; d_call: -
cdr3_aa: CASSPGQGRGGELFF; cdr3_nt: TGTGCCAGCAGCCCAGGACAGGGGAGGGGCGGGGAGCTGTTTTTT; clone_size: medium-sized; v_call: TRBV9; j_call: TRBJ2-2; d_call: TRBD1
cdr3_aa: CASSVGWAYNEQFF; cdr3_nt: TGTGCCAGCAGCGTAGGGTGGGCCTACAATGAGCAGTTCTTC; clone_size: many; v_call: TRBV9; j_call: TRBJ2-1; d_call: -
cdr3_aa: CASSGSGTRGETQYF; cdr3_nt: TGTGCCAGCAGCGGCTCCGGGACTAGGGGAGAGACCCAGTACTTC; clone_size: many; v_call: TRBV9; j_call: TRBJ2-5; d_call: TRBD2